A single sample is the source of the 24 T cell receptor beta chains below, sequenced in a study of CD8 T cells in Susac syndrome. The RNA input was roughly 0.45 to 1 ug, and it was reverse transcribed with random hexamers. TCRdb re-analysed the immunoSEQ multiplex PCR reads in MiXCR, keeping a single row per CDR3 protein. The sample shows 150,000 to 180,000 distinct CDR3 sequences, around 95% of them seen only once. Sequenced sample: CD8+ T cells from PBMCs. The receptors come from a human donor with multiple sclerosis.

The chain uses TRBV9 and TRBJ2-1; D not resolved. This CDR3 has 15 residues. The ends were cut back, 0 bases at V and 3 bases at J, with 10 bases in the middle. Germline values: CDR1 SGDLS, CDR2 YYNGEE. The chain's CDR3 is CASSVEGSLYNEQFF. The DNA of the CDR3 is TGTGCCAGCAGCGTAGAAGGCAGTCTCTACAATGAGCAGTTCTTC.

The chain joins TRBV27 to TRBJ2-5; D unclear. Germline values: CDR1 MNHEY, CDR2 SMNVEV (reference sequence). Deletions cut 3 bases from V and 5 bases from J, with 10 bases between. This CDR3 has 13 residues. The CDR3 DNA is TGTGCCAGCAGTTTGATAGGGCTGGAGACCCAGTACTTC. Translation: CASSLIGLETQYF.

The rearrangement joins TRBV20-1 to TRBJ2-5, with D possibly TRBD2 on 6 matching bases. V lost 1 base and J lost 4, with 10 bases in between. Germline CDR1 and CDR2: DFQATT and SNEGSKA (reference sequence). The length of the CDR3 is 13 residues. The CDR3, as DNA: TGCAGTGCTAGAGGGCGGGGCGGAGAGACCCAGTACTTC. Its protein product is CSARGRGGETQYF.

The chain couples TRBV7-2 to TRBJ1-2; the D is unclear. V dropped 11 bases and J dropped 8 bases, with 18 bases sitting between them. Germline CDR1 reads SGHTA; CDR2 reads FQGNSA. This CDR3 spans 12 amino acids. CDR3 nucleotide sequence: TGTGCCCAAGGCGCTTGGGGTCAGGGCTACACCTTC. The encoded protein is CAQGAWGQGYTF.

The chain joins TRBV7-6 to TRBJ2-5, with a possible D match to TRBD2 (5 bases). This CDR3 comprises 16 residues. Trimming took off 0 bases at V and 1 base at J, with 12 bases between the two ends. The germline V gene has CDR1 SGHVS and CDR2 FNYEAQ. The DNA for the CDR3 is TGTGCCAGCAGCTTAGCGGAGGAGGACTCCCAAGAGACCCAGTACTTC. The encoded protein is CASSLAEEDSQETQYF.

V is TRBV14 and J is TRBJ2-1, with D possibly TRBD2 on 6 matching bases. CDR1 SGHDN and CDR2 FVKESK come from the germline V gene. This CDR3 has 16 residues. Trimming left V 3 bases short and J 1 base short, with 13 bases between. The CDR3 loop is CASSHAWGESYNEQFF. The CDR3 nucleotides are TGTGCCAGCAGCCATGCTTGGGGGGAATCCTACAATGAGCAGTTCTTC.

The rearrangement joins TRBV29-1 to TRBJ1-4; D may be TRBD1 (5 bases). The CDR3 is 13 amino acids. The ends were cut back, 6 bases at V and 3 bases at J, with 11 bases in the middle. Germline values: CDR1 SQVTM, CDR2 ANQGSEA. The CDR3 is CSVGTTANEKLFF. The CDR3 DNA reads TGCAGCGTGGGGACGACGGCTAATGAAAAACTGTTTTTT. Full variable domain (outside the CDR3, taken from reference TRBV29-1 and TRBJ1-4): SAVISQKPSRDICQRGTSLTIQCQVDSQVTMMFWYRQQPGQSLTLIATANQGSEATYESGFVIDKFPISRPNLTFSTLTVSNMSPEDSSIYLCSVGTTANEKLFFGSGTQLSVL.

The V gene is TRBV3-1, the J gene TRBJ2-2; D uncertain. The germline V gene has CDR1 LGHDT and CDR2 YNNKEL (reference sequence). Trimming pared 10 bases from V and 0 bases from J, leaving 9 bases between. This CDR3 has 13 amino acids. The CDR3 sequence is CATGLPNTGELFF. As DNA, the CDR3 is TGTGCCACTGGGCTTCCGAACACCGGGGAGCTGTTTTTT. Drawing the rest from reference TRBV3-1 and TRBJ2-2, the complete variable domain is DTAVSQTPKYLVTQMGNDKSIKCEQNLGHDTMYWYKQDSKKFLKIMFSYNNKELIINETVPNRFSPKSPDKAHLNLHINSLELGDSAVYFCATGLPNTGELFFGEGSRLTVL.

The V and J genes are TRBV13 and TRBJ2-7; no firm D call. V gave up 5 bases and J gave up 2 bases, with 13 bases separating them. Germline CDR1 and CDR2: PRHDT and FYEKMQ (reference sequence). The CDR3 is 14 amino acids. The CDR3 here is CASSSRRRPYEQYF. The CDR3 coding sequence is TGTGCCAGCAGCAGCCGCCGCAGGCCCTACGAGCAGTACTTC.

The chain couples TRBV30 to TRBJ1-6; D is unclear. Germline lookup yields CDR1 GTSNPN and CDR2 SVGIG (reference sequence). The CDR3 length is 15 residues. Trimming pared 8 bases from V and 5 bases from J, leaving 19 bases between. CDR3 nucleotides: TGTGCCGCTCCTTTGGCGGTAGCCGATAATTCACCCCTCCACTTT. Residues: CAAPLAVADNSPLHF.

The gene calls are TRBV3-1 and TRBJ2-5; D not resolved. The CDR3 spans 12 residues. Trimming left V 4 bases short and J 5 bases short, with 8 bases between. Germline V lookup: CDR1 LGHDT, CDR2 YNNKEL (reference sequence). CDR3 nucleotides: TGTGCCAGCAGCCGGGGTTGGGAGACCCAGTACTTC. Protein: CASSRGWETQYF.

This clonotype showed up just once. Here the CDR3 reads CASSIRQGAKDTQYF. In nucleotides, the CDR3 is TGTGCCAGCAGCATCCGACAGGGGGCAAAAGATACGCAGTATTTT. The chain uses TRBV13 and TRBJ2-3; TRBD1 matches at 10 bases. This CDR3 is 15 amino acids long. J was trimmed by 5 bases and V by 5 bases; bases with no gene match: 7. Germline values: CDR1 PRHDT, CDR2 FYEKMQ (reference sequence).

The gene calls are TRBV6-5 and TRBJ2-7, with no clear D. Trimming pared 6 bases from V and 6 bases from J, leaving 12 bases between. CDR3 length: 12 residues. The germline gives CDR1 MNHEY, CDR2 SVGAGI. The DNA for the CDR3 is TGTGCCAGCAGCCCCCGTGGCGGCGAGCAGTACGTC. It specifies CASSPRGGEQYV.

The J gene is TRBJ1-1, the V gene TRBV30; unclear D gene. CDR3 length: 11 amino acids. Germline V CDR1 and CDR2: GTSNPN, SVGIG (reference sequence). Trimming removed 2 bases from V and 4 bases from J, with 5 bases in between. The chain's CDR3 is CAWSFSTEAFF. Here the CDR3 DNA reads TGTGCCTGGAGTTTTTCCACTGAAGCTTTCTTT.

The chain has TRBV5-6 and TRBJ2-7; D is unresolved. This CDR3 spans 14 amino acids. The germline V gene encodes CDR1 SGHDT and CDR2 YYEEEE. The germline V and J ends were trimmed by 2 bases and 1 base, with 10 bases remaining between them. CDR3 sequence: CASSFSASSYEQYF. The CDR3 DNA is TGTGCCAGCAGCTTCTCAGCTTCGTCCTACGAGCAGTACTTC.

The rearrangement links TRBV18 to TRBJ2-7; D not certain. The CDR3 consists of 16 residues. The V gene's germline CDR1 is KGHSH and CDR2 LQKENI. With 1 base removed from V and 2 bases from J, the gap between germline ends came to 15 bases. The CDR3, as DNA: TGTGCCAGCTCACCACTATCTCTCCTGGCACCCTACGAGCAGTACTTC. It codes for CASSPLSLLAPYEQYF. The full variable domain, rest sourced from reference TRBV18 and TRBJ2-7, is NAGVMQNPRHLVRRRGQEARLRCSPMKGHSHVYWYRQLPEEGLKFMVYLQKENIIDESGMPKERFSAEFPKEGPSILRIQQVVRGDSAAYFCASSPLSLLAPYEQYFGPGTRLTVT.

The V call is TRBV13, the J call TRBJ2-1, with D unclear. Germline values: CDR1 PRHDT, CDR2 FYEKMQ (reference sequence). The V end lost 5 bases, the J end lost 11 bases, and 13 bases lay between the germline ends. The CDR3 consists of 12 residues. In DNA, the CDR3 is TGTGCCAGCAGCACCGCAGACACCCAGCAGTTCTTC. Translation gives CASSTADTQQFF. Full variable domain (missing parts from reference TRBV13 and TRBJ2-1): AAGVIQSPRHLIKEKRETATLKCYPIPRHDTVYWYQQGPGQDPQFLISFYEKMQSDKGSIPDRFSAQQFSDYHSELNMSSLELGDSALYFCASSTADTQQFFGPGTRLTVL.

The rearrangement joins TRBV20-1 to TRBJ1-5; weak D call: TRBD1 (5 bases). With 5 bases removed from V and 0 bases from J, the gap between germline ends came to 17 bases. The V gene's germline CDR1 is DFQATT and CDR2 SNEGSKA (reference sequence). CDR3 size: 16 residues. DNA of the CDR3: TGCAGTGCTCAGATATCAGGGATGTATAGCAATCAGCCCCAGCATTTT. This codes for CSAQISGMYSNQPQHF.

The chain links TRBV4-1 to TRBJ2-1; D gene uncertain. The CDR3 length is 13 residues. CDR1 is MGHRA and CDR2 is YSYEKL in the germline V gene. Trimming stripped 0 bases from V and 7 bases from J, with 7 bases between. The CDR3 protein is CASSQDPRNEQFF. CDR3 in DNA: TGCGCCAGCAGCCAAGATCCTAGGAATGAGCAGTTCTTC.

The V call is TRBV27, the J call TRBJ1-5; D possibly corresponds to TRBD1 (6 bases). The V end was cut by 5 bases, the J end by 5 bases, with 22 bases between. CDR1 MNHEY and CDR2 SMNVEV come from the germline V gene (reference sequence). The CDR3 is made up of 17 amino acids. The CDR3, as DNA: TGTGCCAGCAGTCCAGGGGCAAATTGGGTGAAAGATCAGCCCCAGCATTTT. Encoded protein: CASSPGANWVKDQPQHF.

The chain combines TRBV29-1 with TRBJ2-3; D not resolved. Germline V gene lookup returns CDR1 SQVTM and CDR2 ANQGSEA. This CDR3 spans 12 amino acids. Deletions cut 0 bases from V and 0 bases from J, with 1 base between. In DNA, the CDR3 is TGCAGCGTTGAAGACAGCACAGATACGCAGTATTTT. Protein sequence: CSVEDSTDTQYF.

This chain uses TRBV3-1 with TRBJ1-2; perhaps TRBD1 as D (5 bases). The V end was cut by 0 bases, the J end by 3 bases, with 8 bases between. Per germline, CDR1 LGHDT and CDR2 YNNKEL (reference sequence). The CDR3 loop spans 14 amino acids. CDR3 protein: CASSQERGYYGYTF. CDR3 nucleotide sequence: TGTGCCAGCAGCCAAGAGAGGGGATACTATGGCTACACCTTC.

The chain uses TRBV12-3 or TRBV12-4 and TRBJ2-7; TRBD2 is a possible D gene (5 bases). The ends were cut back, 7 bases at V and 3 bases at J, with 13 bases in the middle. The CDR3 has 13 amino acids. CDR3 sequence reads: CASTPEGHYEQYF. The DNA for the CDR3 is TGTGCCAGCACCCCCGAGGGTCACTACGAGCAGTACTTC.

The chain has TRBV12-3 or TRBV12-4 and TRBJ2-1, with D perhaps TRBD1 or TRBD2 (5 bases each). Trimming took 6 bases from V and 4 from J, leaving 10 bases between them. This CDR3 spans 13 amino acids. The CDR3 bases are TGTGCCAGCAGGGGACCAGGATACAATGAGCAGTTCTTC. Translation gives CASRGPGYNEQFF.